Described below is a single T cell receptor beta chain sequence and its context. The antigen is not known. The same CDR3 also results from other DNA sequences found in this sample. The data stem from a study of shared clonotypes between healthy human individuals. Study context: Each donor had three CD4 naive, three CD4 memory, two CD8 naive and one CD8 memory plate. Notes on the study in general: Relative to their counterparts shared across all four donors, non-shared clonotypes exhibited diminished generation probabilities.

CDR3 length: 15 amino acids. V dropped 4 bases and J dropped 5; count of bases not matched to a gene: 6. CDR1 SGHNT and CDR2 YENEEA come from the germline V gene. Researchers partitioned CD4+ cells into CD45RA+ naive and CD45RA-negative memory subsets. TCRdb keeps only in-frame clones here, not all; method: immunoSEQ multiplex PCR. The sample carries 1.4 million to 1.5 million clones, roughly 96% recorded once. The source material was naive CD4+ T cells sorted from blood. Described subset: CD45RA+ positively selected. The chain recombines TRBV11-3 with TRBJ2-1; 9 bases line up with TRBD1. The TCR originated in a man aged 25-45 years in good health. The CDR3 coding sequence is TGTGCCAGCAGCTCGGGACAGGGTTCCCACAATGAGCAGTTCTTC. Translating gives CASSSGQGSHNEQFF.